In its sample, the clone carrying this TCR beta chain was seen a few times. Its antigen is not identified. Trimming stripped 2 bases from V and 0 bases from J, with 6 bases between. The CDR3 runs to 13 residues. Germline assignment: CDR1 DFQATT and CDR2 SNEGSKA (reference sequence). Libraries for TCR beta were made by quantitative 5'-RACE with molecular barcodes. TCRdb redid the calling of the 5' RACE reads with MiXCR, one entry per CDR3 protein. Among more than 250,000 distinct CDR3 sequences listed, around 8% were seen once. This specimen comes from a study of CD8 T cells in ankylosing spondylitis. Study-wide results and limits: Blood from ankylosing spondylitis patients appeared to carry a characteristic eight-variant TCR beta motif. From matched ankylosing spondylitis synovial fluid, disease-linked clones were reportedly recovered at significantly enriched levels.

The TCR originated in a male donor with ankylosing spondylitis. The sequencing sample was made of blood, either unsorted or a sorted T cell fraction (not recorded which). The chain carries TRBV20-1 and TRBJ2-3; D is possibly TRBD1 or TRBD2 (5 bases each). As DNA, the CDR3 is TGCAGTGCTAGATGGGACAGCACAGATACGCAGTATTTT. Translation gives CSARWDSTDTQYF.